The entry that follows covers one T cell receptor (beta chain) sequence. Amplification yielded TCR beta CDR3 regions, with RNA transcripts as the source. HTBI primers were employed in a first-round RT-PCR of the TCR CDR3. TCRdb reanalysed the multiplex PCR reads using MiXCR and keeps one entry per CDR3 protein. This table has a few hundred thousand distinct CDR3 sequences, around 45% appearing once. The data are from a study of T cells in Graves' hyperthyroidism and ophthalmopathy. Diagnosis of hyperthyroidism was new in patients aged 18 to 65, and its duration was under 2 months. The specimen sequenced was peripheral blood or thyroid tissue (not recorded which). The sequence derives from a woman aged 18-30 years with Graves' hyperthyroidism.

The CDR3 DNA reads TGTGCCACCAGTGATCGCCCTGGGACTAGCGGGAGAGGCTACACCTTC. Its protein product is CATSDRPGTSGRGYTF. This chain links TRBV24-1 with TRBJ1-2, with D possibly matching TRBD1 (5 bases). The germline CDR1 and CDR2 sequences are KGHDR and SFDVKD. This CDR3 has 16 amino acids. The ends were cut back, 3 bases at V and 8 bases at J, with 21 bases in the middle.